Shown below are 9 T cell receptor beta chains from a single sample sequenced in a study of breast tumors, draining lymph nodes, adjacent tissues. The lymph nodes were axillary draining lymph nodes from breast cancer patients. TCRdb redid the calling of the multiplex PCR reads with MiXCR, one entry per CDR3 protein. Found here are some 150,000 distinct CDR3 sequences, 20% to 25% of them singletons; the top ten hold around 2.7%. The sequenced sample consisted of axillary lymph node tissue. The receptors were sampled from a female donor with breast cancer. Some clones in this sample may be carry-over from other donors' samples.

In its sample, this clonotype was seen many times. The chain has TRBV3-1 and TRBJ2-7; D uncertain. V lost 2 bases and J 2 bases, leaving 7 bases between the germline ends. This CDR3 contains 13 residues. The germline gives CDR1 LGHDT, CDR2 YNNKEL (reference sequence). Here the CDR3 DNA reads TGTGCCAGCAGCCAACGGACGGCCTACGAGCAGTACTTC. This sequence encodes CASSQRTAYEQYF.

This clonotype has at least ten counts. The CDR3 DNA is TGTGCCAGCAGTAACGACAGGGCTAGCTCCTACGAGCAGTACTTC. Its translation: CASSNDRASSYEQYF. This chain joins TRBV6-5 and TRBJ2-7; 7 bases fit TRBD1. After removal of 5 bases from V and 0 bases from J, the junction contained 7 bases not matched to a gene. The CDR3 runs to 15 residues. Germline V gene data show CDR1 as MNHEY and CDR2 as SVGAGI.

This clonotype was seen at least ten times. The V and J genes are TRBV19 and TRBJ2-5, with 7 bases matching TRBD1. The CDR3 has 15 amino acids. J gave up 4 bases and V 4 bases, and 9 bases lay outside the gene matches. Per the germline V gene, CDR1 is LNHDA and CDR2 is SQIVND (reference sequence). CDR3 in DNA: TGTGCCAGTAGTACCGGGGACAGTTTGGTAGAGACCCAGTACTTC. Translating gives CASSTGDSLVETQYF.

The chain employs TRBV7-2 and TRBJ1-2; TRBD1 agrees at 9 bases. CDR3 length: 13 amino acids. CDR1 SGHTA and CDR2 FQGNSA come from the germline V gene. The V segment lost 4 bases and the J segment 8 bases; nucleotides outside the gene matches: 5. CDR3 loop: CASSSNRGRGYTF. The CDR3 DNA reads TGTGCCAGCAGCTCAAACAGGGGGCGAGGCTACACCTTC.

To note about this clonotype: This may arise from a read error, as a much more abundant clone is one base away. This sequence joins TRBV6-5 and TRBJ2-1, with TRBD2 as a possible D gene (5 bases). CDR3 size: 13 residues. The germline V gene encodes CDR1 MNHEY and CDR2 SVGAGI. Deletions cut 9 bases from V and 9 bases from J, with 18 bases between. The CDR3 is CASNLAGFSEQFF. Written as DNA, the CDR3 is TGTGCCAGTAATCTAGCTGGGTTCAGTGAGCAGTTCTTC.

The sample holds many counts of this clonotype. Written as DNA, the CDR3 is TGTGCCAGCAGGAAGGGACAGTCCATCTCCTACGAGCAGTACTTC. Translated: CASRKGQSISYEQYF. The rearrangement uses TRBV6-5 and TRBJ2-7; TRBD1 matches 7 bases. Germline lookup yields CDR1 MNHEY and CDR2 SVGAGI. This CDR3 contains 15 residues. Unmatched junction bases numbered 8, after V lost 6 bases and J lost 0 bases.

This clonotype came up many times. The rearrangement links TRBV5-6 to TRBJ2-3, with 8 bases aligning to TRBD2. CDR3 length: 17 amino acids. V dropped 4 bases and J dropped 0; count of bases not matched to a gene: 10. Germline lookup yields CDR1 SGHDT and CDR2 YYEEEE. CDR3 amino acids: CASSARGGTPSTDTQYF. For the CDR3, the DNA is TGTGCCAGCAGCGCCCGGGGGGGGACACCTAGCACAGATACGCAGTATTTT.

A word on this clonotype: A read error is possible here, since a much larger clone lies one base away. V usage is TRBV14 and J usage is TRBJ2-7, with 9 bases that match TRBD2. In germline, CDR1 is SGHDN, CDR2 FVKESK. The CDR3 runs to 16 residues. The CDR3 protein is CASSQGELAGSCEQYF. The CDR3 DNA reads as TGTGCCAGCAGCCAAGGAGAACTAGCGGGCTCCTGCGAGCAGTACTTC.

Regarding this clonotype: A clone one base away is much larger, so this may be a read error. The chain is built from TRBV10-2 and TRBJ2-1; 9 nucleotides agree with TRBD2. The CDR3 loop spans 14 amino acids. J lost 8 bases, V lost 0 bases, and 2 bases had no gene match. Germline assignment: CDR1 WSHSY and CDR2 SAAADI. The CDR3 nucleotides read TGCGCCAGCAGTGAGTCCAAGCGGGGGGATGAGCAGTTCTTC. Protein: CASSESKRGDEQFF.